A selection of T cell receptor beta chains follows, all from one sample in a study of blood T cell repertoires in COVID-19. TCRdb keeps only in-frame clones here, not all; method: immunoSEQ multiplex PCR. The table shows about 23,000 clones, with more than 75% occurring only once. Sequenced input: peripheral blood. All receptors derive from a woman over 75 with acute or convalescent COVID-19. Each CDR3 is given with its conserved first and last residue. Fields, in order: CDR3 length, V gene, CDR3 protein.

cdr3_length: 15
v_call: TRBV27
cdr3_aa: CASRSTGGPNSPLHF

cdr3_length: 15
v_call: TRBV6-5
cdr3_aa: CAATPPRQSVNEQYF

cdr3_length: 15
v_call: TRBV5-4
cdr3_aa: CASSAGFRANYGYTF

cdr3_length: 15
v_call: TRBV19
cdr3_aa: CASSKATGGGTEAFF

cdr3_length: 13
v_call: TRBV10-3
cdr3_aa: CAIRGGWNTEAFF

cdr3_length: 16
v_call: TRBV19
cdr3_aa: CASTVGFRGAGYGYTF

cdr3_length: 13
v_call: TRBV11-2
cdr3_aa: CASSPAGRDEQFF

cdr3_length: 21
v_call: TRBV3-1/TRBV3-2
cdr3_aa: CASSQVGTGDGEEHFNTEAFF

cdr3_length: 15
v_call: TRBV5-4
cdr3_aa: CASSHNRGVDEKLFF

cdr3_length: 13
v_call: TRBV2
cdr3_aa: CASTRDRAYEQYF

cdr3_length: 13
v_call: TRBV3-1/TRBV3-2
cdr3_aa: CASGPGGRTEAFF

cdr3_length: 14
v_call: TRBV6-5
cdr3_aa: CASRREGLSSEQFF

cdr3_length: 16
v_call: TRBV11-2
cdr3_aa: CASRQQGLSTNEKLFF

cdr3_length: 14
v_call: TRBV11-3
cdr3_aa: CASSLGQGNTEAFF

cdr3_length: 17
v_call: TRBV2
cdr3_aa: CASSEEAAGGFGGELFF

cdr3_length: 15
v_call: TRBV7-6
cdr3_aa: CASSLVQGLYNEQFF

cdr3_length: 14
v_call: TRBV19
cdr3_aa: CASSSFERGYGYTF

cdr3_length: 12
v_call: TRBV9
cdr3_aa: CASSTGGSPLHF

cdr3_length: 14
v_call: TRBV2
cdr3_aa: CASSVRVWGDEQFF

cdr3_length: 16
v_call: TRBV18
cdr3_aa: CASSPPTGQPRETQYF

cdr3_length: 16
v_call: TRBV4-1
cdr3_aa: CASSQAAGGSSYEQYF

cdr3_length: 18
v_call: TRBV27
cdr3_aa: CASSLTQLGALGTDTQYF

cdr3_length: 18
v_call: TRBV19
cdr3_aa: CASSIVRLGTGGNYGYTF

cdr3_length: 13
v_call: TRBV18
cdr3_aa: CASSPPVKETQYF

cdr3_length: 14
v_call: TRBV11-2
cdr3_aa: CASSSVQSYNEQFF

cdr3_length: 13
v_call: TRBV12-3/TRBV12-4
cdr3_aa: CASNRGTGSPLHF

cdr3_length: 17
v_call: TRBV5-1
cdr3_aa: CASSLGTGGQKNTEAFF

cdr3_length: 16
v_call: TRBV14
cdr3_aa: CASSQDKGGRGDTQYF

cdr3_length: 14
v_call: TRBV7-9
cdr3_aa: CASSFGQGGYGYTF

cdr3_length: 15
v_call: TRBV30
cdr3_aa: CAWRSGTGTYNEQFF

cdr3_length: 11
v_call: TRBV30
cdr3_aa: CAWSEGDTIYF

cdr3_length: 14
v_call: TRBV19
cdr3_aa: CASSPGPSTDTQYF

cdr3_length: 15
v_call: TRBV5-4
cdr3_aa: CASSLVGVVSGELFF

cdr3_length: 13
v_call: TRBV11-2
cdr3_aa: CASSSLGLNEQFF

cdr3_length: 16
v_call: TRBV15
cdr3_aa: CATSRGQGQGTGELFF

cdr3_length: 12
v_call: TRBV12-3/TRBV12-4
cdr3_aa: CASSLGSGKQFF

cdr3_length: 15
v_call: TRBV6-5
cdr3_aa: CASRISGTGSEKLFF

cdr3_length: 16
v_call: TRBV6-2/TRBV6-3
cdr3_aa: CASSYSIGGSSYEQYF

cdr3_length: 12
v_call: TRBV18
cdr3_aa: CASSAPSGGYTF

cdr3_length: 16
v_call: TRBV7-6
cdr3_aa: CASSSPGLYSSYEQYF

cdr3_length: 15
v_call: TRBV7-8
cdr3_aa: CASRSSGSYSYEQYF

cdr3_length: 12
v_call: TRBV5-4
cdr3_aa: CASSSFPDTQYF

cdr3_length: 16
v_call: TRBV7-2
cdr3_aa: CASNYRSGGSSYEQYF

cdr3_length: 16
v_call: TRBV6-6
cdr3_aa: CASSYTWTGGNQPQHF

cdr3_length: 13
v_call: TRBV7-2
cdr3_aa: CASSLGLPNEQFF

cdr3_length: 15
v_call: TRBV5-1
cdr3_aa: CASSLTGLPQETQYF

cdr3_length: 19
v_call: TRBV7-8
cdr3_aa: CASNIRGLRQGRGQETQYF

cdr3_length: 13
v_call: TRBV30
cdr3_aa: CAWSPRGDQPQHF

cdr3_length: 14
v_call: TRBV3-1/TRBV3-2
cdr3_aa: CASSQGWRGYEQYF

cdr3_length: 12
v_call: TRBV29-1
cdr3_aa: CSVGTGGNEQFF

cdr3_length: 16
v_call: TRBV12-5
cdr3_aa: CASGLVLGQINQPQHF

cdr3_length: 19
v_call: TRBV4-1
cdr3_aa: CASSRRGPRTDANTGELFF

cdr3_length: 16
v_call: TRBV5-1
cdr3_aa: CASSWSGGTNTGELFF